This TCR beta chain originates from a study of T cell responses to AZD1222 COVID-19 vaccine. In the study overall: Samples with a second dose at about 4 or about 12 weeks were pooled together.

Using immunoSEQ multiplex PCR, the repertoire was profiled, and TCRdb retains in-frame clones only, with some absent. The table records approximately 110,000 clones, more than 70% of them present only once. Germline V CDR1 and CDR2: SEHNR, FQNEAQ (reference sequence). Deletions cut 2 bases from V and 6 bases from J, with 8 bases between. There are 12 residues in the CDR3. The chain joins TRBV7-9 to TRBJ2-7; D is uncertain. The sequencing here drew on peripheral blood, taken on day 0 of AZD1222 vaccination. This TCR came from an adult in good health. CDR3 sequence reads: CASSLPGGEQYF. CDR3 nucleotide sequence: TGTGCCAGCAGCTTACCGGGCGGCGAGCAGTACTTC.